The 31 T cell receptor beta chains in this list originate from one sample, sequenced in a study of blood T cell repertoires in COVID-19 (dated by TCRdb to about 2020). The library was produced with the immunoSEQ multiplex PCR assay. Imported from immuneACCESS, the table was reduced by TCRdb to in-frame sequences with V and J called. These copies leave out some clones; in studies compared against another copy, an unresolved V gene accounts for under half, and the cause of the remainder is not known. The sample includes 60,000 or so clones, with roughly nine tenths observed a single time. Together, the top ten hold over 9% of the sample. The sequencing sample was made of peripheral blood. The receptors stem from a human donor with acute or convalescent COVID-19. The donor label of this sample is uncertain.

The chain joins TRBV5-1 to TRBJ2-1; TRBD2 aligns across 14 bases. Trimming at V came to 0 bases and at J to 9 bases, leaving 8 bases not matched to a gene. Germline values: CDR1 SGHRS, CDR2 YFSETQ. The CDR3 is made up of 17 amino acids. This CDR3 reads CASSLVATSGGALEQFF. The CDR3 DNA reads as TGCGCCAGCAGCTTGGTCGCGACTAGCGGGGGGGCCCTTGAGCAGTTCTTC.

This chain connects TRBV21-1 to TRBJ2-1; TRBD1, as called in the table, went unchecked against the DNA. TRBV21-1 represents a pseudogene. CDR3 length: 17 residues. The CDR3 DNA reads TGTGCCAGCAGCACAACGGCCGGGACAGGGGGTTACAATGAGCAGTTCTTC. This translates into CASSTTAGTGGYNEQFF.

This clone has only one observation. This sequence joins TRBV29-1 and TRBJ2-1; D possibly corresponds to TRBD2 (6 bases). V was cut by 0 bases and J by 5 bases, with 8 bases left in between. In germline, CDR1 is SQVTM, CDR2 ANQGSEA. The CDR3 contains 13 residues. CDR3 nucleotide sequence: TGCAGCGTTGAAGAGTGGACTAACAATGAGCAGTTCTTC. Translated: CSVEEWTNNEQFF.

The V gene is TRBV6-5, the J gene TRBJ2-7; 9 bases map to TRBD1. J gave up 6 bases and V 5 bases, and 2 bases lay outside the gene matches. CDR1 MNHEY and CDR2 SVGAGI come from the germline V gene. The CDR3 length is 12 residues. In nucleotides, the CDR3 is TGTGCCAGCAGTACGGACAGGGGCGAGCAGTACGTC. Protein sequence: CASSTDRGEQYV.

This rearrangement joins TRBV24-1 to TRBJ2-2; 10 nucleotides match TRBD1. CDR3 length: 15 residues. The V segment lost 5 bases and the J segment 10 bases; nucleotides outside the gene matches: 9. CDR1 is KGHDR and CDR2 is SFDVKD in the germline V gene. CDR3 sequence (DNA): TGTGCCACCAGTGCCGCGACAGGGGGCGAGGAGGAGCTGTTTTTT. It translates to CATSAATGGEEELFF.

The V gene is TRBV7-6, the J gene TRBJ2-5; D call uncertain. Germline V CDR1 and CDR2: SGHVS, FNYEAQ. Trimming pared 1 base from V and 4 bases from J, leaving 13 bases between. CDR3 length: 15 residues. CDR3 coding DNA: TGTGCCAGCAGCTTAGTCGGTAGTCCCCCAGAGACCCAGTACTTC. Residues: CASSLVGSPPETQYF. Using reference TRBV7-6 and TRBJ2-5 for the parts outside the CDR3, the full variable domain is GAGVSQSPRYKVTKRGQDVALRCDPISGHVSLYWYRQALGQGPEFLTYFNYEAQQDKSGLPNDRFSAERPEGSISTLTIQRTEQRDSAMYRCASSLVGSPPETQYFGPGTRLLVL.

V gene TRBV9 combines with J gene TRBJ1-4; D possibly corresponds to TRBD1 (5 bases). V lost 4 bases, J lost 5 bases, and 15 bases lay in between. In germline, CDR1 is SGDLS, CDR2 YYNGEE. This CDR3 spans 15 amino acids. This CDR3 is CASSPSGGGNEKLFF. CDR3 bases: TGTGCCAGCAGCCCTAGCGGGGGTGGGAATGAAAAACTGTTTTTT.

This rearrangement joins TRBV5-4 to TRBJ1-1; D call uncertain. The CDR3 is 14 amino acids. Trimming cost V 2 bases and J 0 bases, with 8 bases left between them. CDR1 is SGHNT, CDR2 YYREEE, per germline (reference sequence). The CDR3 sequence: CASSFPDLNTEAFF. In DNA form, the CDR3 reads TGTGCCAGCAGCTTCCCAGACTTGAACACTGAAGCTTTCTTT.

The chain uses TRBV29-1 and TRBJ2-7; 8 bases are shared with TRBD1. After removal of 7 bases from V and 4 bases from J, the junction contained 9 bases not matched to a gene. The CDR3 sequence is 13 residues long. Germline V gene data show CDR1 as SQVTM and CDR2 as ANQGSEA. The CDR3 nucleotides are TGCAGCGCCGGGACAGGATATTTGTACGAGCAGTACTTC. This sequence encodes CSAGTGYLYEQYF.

DNA for the CDR3: TGCGCCAGCAGCTTGAAGCTAGCGGGGCACAATGAGCAGTTCTTC. As protein: CASSLKLAGHNEQFF. The chain employs TRBV5-1 and TRBJ2-1; TRBD2 aligns across 9 bases. Germline-derived CDR1 and CDR2 are SGHRS and YFSETQ. The ends lost 1 base at V and 5 bases at J; junction bases unmatched: 4. The CDR3 totals 15 residues.

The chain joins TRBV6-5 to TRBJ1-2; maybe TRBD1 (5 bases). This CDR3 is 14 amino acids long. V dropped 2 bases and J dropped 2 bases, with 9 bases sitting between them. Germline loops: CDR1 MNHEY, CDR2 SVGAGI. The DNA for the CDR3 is TGTGCCAGCAGTTACAGGGGCTCAAACTATGGCTACACCTTC. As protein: CASSYRGSNYGYTF.

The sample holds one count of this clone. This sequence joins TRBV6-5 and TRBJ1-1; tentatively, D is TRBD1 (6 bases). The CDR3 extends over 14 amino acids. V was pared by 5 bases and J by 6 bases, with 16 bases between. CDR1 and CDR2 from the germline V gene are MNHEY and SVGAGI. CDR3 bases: TGTGCCAGCAGTCCCCAGGACAGATACGCTGAAGCTTTCTTT. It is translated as CASSPQDRYAEAFF.

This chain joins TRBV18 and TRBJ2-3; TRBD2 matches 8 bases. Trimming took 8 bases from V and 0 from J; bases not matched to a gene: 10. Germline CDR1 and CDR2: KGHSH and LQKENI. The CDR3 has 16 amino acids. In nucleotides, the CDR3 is TGTGCCAGCCCCCCAAGAACTAGCGGTAGCACAGATACGCAGTATTTT. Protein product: CASPPRTSGSTDTQYF.

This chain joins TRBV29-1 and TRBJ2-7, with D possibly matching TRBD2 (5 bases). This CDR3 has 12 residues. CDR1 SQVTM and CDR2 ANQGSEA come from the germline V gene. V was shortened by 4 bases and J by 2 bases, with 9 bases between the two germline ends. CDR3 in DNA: TGCAGCGTTGTCGGGGATACCTACGAGCAGTACGTC. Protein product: CSVVGDTYEQYV.

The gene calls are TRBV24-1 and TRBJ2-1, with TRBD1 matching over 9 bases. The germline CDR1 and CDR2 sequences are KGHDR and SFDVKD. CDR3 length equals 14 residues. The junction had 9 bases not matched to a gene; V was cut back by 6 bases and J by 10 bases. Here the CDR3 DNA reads TGTGCCACCAGTCCCCGGGACAGGGAGGGCGAGCAGTTCTTC. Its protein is CATSPRDREGEQFF.

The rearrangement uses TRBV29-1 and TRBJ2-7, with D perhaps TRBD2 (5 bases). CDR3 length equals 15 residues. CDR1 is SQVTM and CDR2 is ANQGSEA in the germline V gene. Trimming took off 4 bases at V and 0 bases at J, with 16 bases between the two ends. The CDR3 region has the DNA TGCAGCGTTGTGGGTAGCGCATCCAGCTCCTACGAGCAGTACTTC. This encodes CSVVGSASSSYEQYF.

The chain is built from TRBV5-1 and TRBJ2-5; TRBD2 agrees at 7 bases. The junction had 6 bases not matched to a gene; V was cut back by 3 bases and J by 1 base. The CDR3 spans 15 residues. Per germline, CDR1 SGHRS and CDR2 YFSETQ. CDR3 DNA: TGCGCCAGCAGCTCGGGGGGAGGATTCCAAGAGACCCAGTACTTC. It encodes CASSSGGGFQETQYF.

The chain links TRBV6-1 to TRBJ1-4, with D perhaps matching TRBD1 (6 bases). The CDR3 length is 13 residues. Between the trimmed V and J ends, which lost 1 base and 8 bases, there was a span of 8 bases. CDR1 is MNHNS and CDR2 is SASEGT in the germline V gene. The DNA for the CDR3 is TGTGCCAGCAGTGAAGAACAGGGCGAAAAACTGTTTTTT. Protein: CASSEEQGEKLFF.

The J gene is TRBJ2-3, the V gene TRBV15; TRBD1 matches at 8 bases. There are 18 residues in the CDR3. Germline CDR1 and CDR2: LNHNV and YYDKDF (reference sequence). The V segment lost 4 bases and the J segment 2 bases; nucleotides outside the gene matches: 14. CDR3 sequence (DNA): TGTGCCACCAGCATACCGCGGACAGGGCGTCTTAACACAGATACGCAGTATTTT. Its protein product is CATSIPRTGRLNTDTQYF. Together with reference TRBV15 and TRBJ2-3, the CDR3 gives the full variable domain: DAMVIQNPRYQVTQFGKPVTLSCSQTLNHNVMYWYQQKSSQAPKLLFHYYDKDFNNEADTPDNFQSRRPNTSFCFLDIRSPGLGDTAMYLCATSIPRTGRLNTDTQYFGPGTRLTVL.

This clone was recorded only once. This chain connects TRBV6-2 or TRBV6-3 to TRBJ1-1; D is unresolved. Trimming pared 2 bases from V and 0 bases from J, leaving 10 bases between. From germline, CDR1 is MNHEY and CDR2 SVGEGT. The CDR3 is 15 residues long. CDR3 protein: CASSYPRAMNTEAFF. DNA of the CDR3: TGTGCCAGCAGTTACCCGAGGGCGATGAACACTGAAGCTTTCTTT.

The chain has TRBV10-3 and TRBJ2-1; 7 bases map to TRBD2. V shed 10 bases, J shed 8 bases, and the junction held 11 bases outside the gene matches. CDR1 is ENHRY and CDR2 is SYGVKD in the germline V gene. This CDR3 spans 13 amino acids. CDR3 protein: CATTGGIADEQFF. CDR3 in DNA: TGTGCCACCACGGGGGGAATTGCTGATGAGCAGTTCTTC.

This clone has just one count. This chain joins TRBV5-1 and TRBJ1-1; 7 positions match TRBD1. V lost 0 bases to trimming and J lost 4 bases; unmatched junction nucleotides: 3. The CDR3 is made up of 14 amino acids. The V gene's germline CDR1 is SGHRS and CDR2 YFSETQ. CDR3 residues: CASSLEGQFTEAFF. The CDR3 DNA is TGCGCCAGCAGCTTGGAGGGACAGTTCACTGAAGCTTTCTTT.

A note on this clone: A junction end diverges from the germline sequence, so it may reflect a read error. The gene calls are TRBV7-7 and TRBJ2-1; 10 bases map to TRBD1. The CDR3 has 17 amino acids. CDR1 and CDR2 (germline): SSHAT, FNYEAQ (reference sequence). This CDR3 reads CASSLERDRGFYNEQFF. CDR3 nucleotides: TGTGCTAGCAGCTTAGAGCGGGACAGGGGTTTTTACAATGAGCAGTTCTTC.

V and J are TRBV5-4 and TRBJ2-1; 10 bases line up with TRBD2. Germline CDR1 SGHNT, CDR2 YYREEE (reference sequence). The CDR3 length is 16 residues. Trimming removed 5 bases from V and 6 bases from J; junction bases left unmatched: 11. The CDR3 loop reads CASRLSLAGAINEQFF. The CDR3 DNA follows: TGTGCCAGCAGACTATCCCTAGCGGGGGCCATCAATGAGCAGTTCTTC.

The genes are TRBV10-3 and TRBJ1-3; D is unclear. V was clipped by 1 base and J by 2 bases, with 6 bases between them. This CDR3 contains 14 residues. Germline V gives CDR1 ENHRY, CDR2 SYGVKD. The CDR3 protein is CAISEYGAGNTIYF. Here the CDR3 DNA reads TGTGCCATCAGTGAGTACGGGGCTGGAAACACCATATATTTT.

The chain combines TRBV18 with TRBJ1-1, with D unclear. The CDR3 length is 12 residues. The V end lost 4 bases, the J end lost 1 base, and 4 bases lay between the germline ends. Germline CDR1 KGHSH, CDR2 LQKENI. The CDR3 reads CASSLSNTEAFF. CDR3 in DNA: TGTGCCAGCTCACTATCGAACACTGAAGCTTTCTTT. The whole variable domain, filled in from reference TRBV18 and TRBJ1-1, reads NAGVMQNPRHLVRRRGQEARLRCSPMKGHSHVYWYRQLPEEGLKFMVYLQKENIIDESGMPKERFSAEFPKEGPSILRIQQVVRGDSAAYFCASSLSNTEAFFGQGTRLTVV.

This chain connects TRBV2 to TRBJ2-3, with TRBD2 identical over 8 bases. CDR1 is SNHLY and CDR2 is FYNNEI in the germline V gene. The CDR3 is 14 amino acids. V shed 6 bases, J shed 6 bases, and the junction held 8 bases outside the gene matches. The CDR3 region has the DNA TGTGCCAGCAGCGAGGGACTAGTTAGTGATACGCAGTATTTT. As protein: CASSEGLVSDTQYF.

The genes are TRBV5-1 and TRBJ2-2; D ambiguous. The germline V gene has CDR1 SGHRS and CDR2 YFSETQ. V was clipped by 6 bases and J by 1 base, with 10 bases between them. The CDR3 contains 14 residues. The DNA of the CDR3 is TGCGCCAGCACCCCCGGCGGGAACACCGGGGAGCTGTTTTTT. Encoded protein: CASTPGGNTGELFF.

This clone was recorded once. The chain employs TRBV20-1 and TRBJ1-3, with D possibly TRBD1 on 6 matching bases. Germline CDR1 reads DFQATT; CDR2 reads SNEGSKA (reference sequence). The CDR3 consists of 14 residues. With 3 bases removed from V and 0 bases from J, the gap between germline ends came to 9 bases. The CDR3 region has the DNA TGCAGTGCTAGTCGGGACACCTCTGGAAACACCATATATTTT. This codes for CSASRDTSGNTIYF.

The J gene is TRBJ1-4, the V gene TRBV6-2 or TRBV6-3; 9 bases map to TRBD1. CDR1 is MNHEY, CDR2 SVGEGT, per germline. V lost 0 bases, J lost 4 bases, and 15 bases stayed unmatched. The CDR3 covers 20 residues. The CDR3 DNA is TGTGCCAGCAGTTACTCCCGACAGGGGGGGAGAGTCCGAAGTAATGAAAAACTGTTTTTT. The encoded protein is CASSYSRQGGRVRSNEKLFF.

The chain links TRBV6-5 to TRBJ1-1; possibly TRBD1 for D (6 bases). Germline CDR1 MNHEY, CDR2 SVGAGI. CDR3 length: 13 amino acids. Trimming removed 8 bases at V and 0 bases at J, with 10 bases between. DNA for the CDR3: TGTGCCAGCGGCAGGGACATGAACACTGAAGCTTTCTTT. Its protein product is CASGRDMNTEAFF.